The 14 T cell receptor beta chains listed next were all sequenced from one sample in a study of T cell repertoires in cytomegalovirus infection. TCRdb reprocessed the reads with MiXCR, giving one entry per CDR3 protein. In the table there are about 680,000 distinct CDR3 sequences, 20% to 25% of which are singletons. The sample comprised CD8+ T cells from PBMCs. The receptors derive from a human donor in good health (CMV status not recorded). Some clones in this sample may be carry-over from other donors' samples.

V usage is TRBV6-2 or TRBV6-3 and J usage is TRBJ2-1; D is uncertain. The CDR3 is 17 amino acids. The V end lost 0 bases, the J end lost 0 bases, and 12 bases lay between the germline ends. Germline loops: CDR1 MNHEY, CDR2 SVGEGT. CDR3 sequence reads: CASSYSAPLSSYNEQFF. The CDR3 DNA sequence: TGTGCCAGCAGTTACTCGGCGCCTCTCAGCTCCTACAATGAGCAGTTCTTC.

The sample holds a few counts of this clonotype. The chain links TRBV27 to TRBJ2-7; TRBD1 agrees at 9 bases. After removal of 6 bases from V and 0 bases from J, the junction contained 6 bases not matched to a gene. CDR1 and CDR2 (germline): MNHEY, SMNVEV (reference sequence). The CDR3 runs to 15 residues. The DNA for the CDR3 is TGTGCCAGCAGCCCCTGGACAGGGGTCTCCTACGAGCAGTACTTC. This gives the protein CASSPWTGVSYEQYF.

This clonotype appeared a few times. The rearrangement links TRBV5-1 to TRBJ2-1; D gene ambiguous. V lost 5 bases to trimming and J lost 2 bases, with 14 bases between them. The germline V gene has CDR1 SGHRS and CDR2 YFSETQ. This CDR3 comprises 15 residues. CDR3 DNA sequence: TGCGCCAGCAGTAACGACCCCGGCCCCTACAATGAGCAGTTCTTC. It yields the protein CASSNDPGPYNEQFF.

This clonotype was seen repeatedly, ten times or more. CDR3 residues: CASSASRRSYEQYV. For the CDR3, the DNA is TGTGCCAGCAGCGCGTCCAGGCGATCCTACGAGCAGTACGTC. The V and J genes are TRBV13 and TRBJ2-7, with unresolved D. V was trimmed by 5 bases and J by 1 base, leaving 12 bases between them. Germline V CDR1 and CDR2: PRHDT, FYEKMQ (reference sequence). The CDR3 spans 14 residues.

This clonotype occurred a few times. The chain employs TRBV9 and TRBJ2-2; D is unresolved. Trimming left V 0 bases short and J 5 bases short, with 5 bases between. This CDR3 region has 13 residues. Germline lookup yields CDR1 SGDLS and CDR2 YYNGEE. The CDR3 is CASSVGETGELFF. The DNA of the CDR3 is TGTGCCAGCAGCGTAGGGGAAACCGGGGAGCTGTTTTTT.

This clonotype was seen a handful of times. The chain recombines TRBV4-2 with TRBJ1-2; TRBD1 matches 7 bases. With 3 bases clipped from V and 4 bases from J, the junction kept 8 bases outside the gene matches. Germline V gives CDR1 LGHNA, CDR2 YNFKEQ. The CDR3 length is 15 residues. CDR3 sequence reads: CASSQAPGQTYGYTF. DNA for the CDR3: TGTGCCAGCAGCCAGGCACCGGGACAGACCTATGGCTACACCTTC.

In nucleotides, the CDR3 is TGTGCCAGCAGTTTTCAGGCAGCGCATGGCTACACCTTC. It yields the protein CASSFQAAHGYTF. The V and J genes are TRBV12-3 or TRBV12-4 and TRBJ1-2; D is ambiguous. There are 13 residues in the CDR3. V was trimmed by 3 bases and J by 6 bases, leaving 11 bases between them.

The chain combines TRBV9 with TRBJ2-2, with 7 bases fitting TRBD1. Looked up from germline, CDR1 is SGDLS and CDR2 is YYNGEE. The CDR3 spans 16 residues. The J segment lost 6 bases and the V segment lost 0 bases, leaving 8 bases of the junction unmatched. Here the CDR3 reads CASSVGGGSSAGELFF. CDR3 nucleotide sequence: TGTGCCAGCAGCGTAGGAGGGGGCAGTAGCGCCGGGGAGCTGTTTTTT.

In this sample, this clonotype turned up once. At one end the junction does not follow the germline gene, possibly because of a read error. The V call is TRBV28, the J call TRBJ1-2, with D perhaps matching TRBD1 (5 bases). The CDR3 is made up of 14 amino acids. The germline V gene has CDR1 MDHEN and CDR2 SYDVKM. CDR3 coding DNA: TGTGCCGGCAGGGAGATAGGAGGAGACTATGGCTACACCTTC. Translated: CAGREIGGDYGYTF.

This clonotype was picked up many times. The chain uses TRBV7-2 and TRBJ2-1; 8 bases map to TRBD2. The CDR3 is made up of 15 amino acids. J lost 6 bases, V lost 4 bases, and 8 bases had no gene match. Germline-derived CDR1 and CDR2 are SGHTA and FQGNSA. The CDR3 nucleotides read TGTGCCAGCAGCTCCGAGCGGGGGCGTCGCAATGAGCAGTTCTTC. It yields the protein CASSSERGRRNEQFF.

Many counts were recorded for this clonotype. V gene TRBV12-3 or TRBV12-4 combines with J gene TRBJ2-5; TRBD2 matches 9 bases. This CDR3 has 18 amino acids. Losses at the gene ends were 4 bases for V and 1 base for J; bases not matched to a gene: 13. Here the CDR3 reads CASSSAGKAGGLQETQYF. CDR3 bases: TGTGCCAGCAGTTCCGCGGGGAAAGCGGGGGGACTCCAAGAGACCCAGTACTTC.

This clonotype occurred a few times. The rearrangement links TRBV2 to TRBJ2-7; 12 bases line up with TRBD2. The CDR3 is 12 residues long. The germline V gene has CDR1 SNHLY and CDR2 FYNNEI. V was pared by 6 bases and J by 7 bases, with 1 base of the junction left unmatched. CDR3 DNA sequence: TGTGCCAGCAGAGGGACTAGCGGGGAGCAGTACGTC. Amino acids: CASRGTSGEQYV.

In this sample, this clonotype turned up many times. The chain's CDR3 is CASSAAGASTDTQYF. The DNA of the CDR3 is TGTGCCAGCAGCGCAGCGGGGGCTAGCACAGATACGCAGTATTTT. The chain recombines TRBV7-9 with TRBJ2-3; 8 bases line up with TRBD2. Germline V gene data show CDR1 as SEHNR and CDR2 as FQNEAQ (reference sequence). The V gene end was trimmed by 5 bases and the J gene end by 0 bases; junction bases not matched to a gene: 4. The CDR3 spans 15 residues.

Ten or more counts support this clonotype. The V call is TRBV6-1, the J call TRBJ2-3; possible D gene TRBD1, 5 bases. CDR3 size: 12 residues. Per the germline V gene, CDR1 is MNHNS and CDR2 is SASEGT. The ends were cut back, 8 bases at V and 4 bases at J, with 10 bases in the middle. CDR3 region: CASGTGADTQYF. As DNA, the CDR3 is TGTGCCAGCGGTACAGGTGCAGATACGCAGTATTTT.